The entry that follows covers one TCR beta chain sequence. Its antigen is still unknown. CDR1 and CDR2 from the germline V gene are SGHTA and FQGTGA. Trimming left V 4 bases short and J 1 base short, with 7 bases between. CDR3 length: 14 residues. These data are taken from a study of OX40 agonist ivuxolimab in advanced cancers. Study information: Age averaged 60 years (range about 23 to 85), and around 87% were male. Points from the study as a whole: Clonal expansion by week 6 occurred in CD4+ and CD8+ blood T cells (at 0.1 to 3.0 mg/kg). Compared with CD4+, CD8+ T cells on average had more expanded clones.

Profiling relied on immunoSEQ multiplex PCR, and the TCRdb table lists in-frame clones only, not all of them. The sample lists 72,000 or so clones, roughly 88% occurring once. Sample: CD4+ or CD8+ T cells sorted from blood, taken in a trial of the OX40 agonist ivuxolimab. The chain joins TRBV7-3 to TRBJ2-2; a weak D match, TRBD1 (6 bases). The clonotype was recovered from an adult with an advanced solid tumor such as melanoma, head and neck, liver or kidney cancer. The DNA for the CDR3 is TGTGCCAGCAGCTGGACAGAGAACACCGGGGAGCTGTTTTTT. It is translated as CASSWTENTGELFF.